These 29 T cell receptor beta chains share one sample of origin, sequenced in a study of blood T cell repertoires in COVID-19. Using immunoSEQ multiplex PCR, the repertoire was profiled, and TCRdb retains in-frame clones only, with some absent. Of nearly 350,000 clones in the sample, 80% to 90% were seen once. The sequencing sample was made of peripheral blood. These receptors all come from a woman aged 45-60 years with COVID-19, enrolled during active disease.

V usage is TRBV6-5 and J usage is TRBJ2-2; D ambiguous. With 5 bases removed from V and 7 bases from J, the gap between germline ends came to 17 bases. This CDR3 is built from 15 residues. Germline V lookup: CDR1 MNHEY, CDR2 SVGAGI. CDR3 bases: TGTGCCAGCAGTCGGTCTGAAGCGTCTGGCGGGGAGCTGTTTTTT. The encoded protein is CASSRSEASGGELFF.

The chain employs TRBV5-1 and TRBJ1-6; D gene unclear. The CDR3 covers 15 residues. Trimming removed 4 bases at V and 0 bases at J, with 8 bases between. The germline V gene encodes CDR1 SGHRS and CDR2 YFSETQ. For the CDR3, the DNA is TGCGCCAGCAGCCCGGAGGGCTCCTATAATTCACCCCTCCACTTT. Amino acids: CASSPEGSYNSPLHF.

The chain carries TRBV7-2 and TRBJ1-4; TRBD1 aligns across 7 bases. The CDR3 runs to 14 residues. Looked up from germline, CDR1 is SGHTA and CDR2 is FQGNSA. With V trimmed by 3 bases and J by 7 bases, 5 bases remained unmatched. The CDR3 spells CASSLWPGGEKLFF. For the CDR3, the DNA is TGTGCCAGCAGCTTGTGGCCAGGGGGTGAAAAACTGTTTTTT.

The chain recombines TRBV7-6 with TRBJ2-2, with D possibly matching TRBD1 (6 bases). The CDR3 totals 14 residues. Trimming left V 4 bases short and J 7 bases short, with 13 bases between. Germline V gene data show CDR1 as SGHVS and CDR2 as FNYEAQ. This chain's CDR3 is CASSYRTAGGELFF. The CDR3 coding sequence is TGTGCCAGCAGCTACCGGACAGCAGGCGGGGAGCTGTTTTTT.

The chain uses TRBV5-1 and TRBJ2-2, with 8 bases matching TRBD2. V shed 5 bases and J 4 bases; nucleotides not matched to a gene: 7. The CDR3 sequence is 15 residues long. Germline CDR1 reads SGHRS; CDR2 reads YFSETQ. Here the CDR3 reads CASRVAGWGTGELFF. The CDR3 region has the DNA TGCGCCAGCAGGGTAGCGGGATGGGGCACCGGGGAGCTGTTTTTT.

V and J are TRBV29-1 and TRBJ1-2; maybe TRBD1 (5 bases). This CDR3 spans 14 amino acids. V was trimmed by 8 bases and J by 0 bases, leaving 16 bases between them. The germline V gene has CDR1 SQVTM and CDR2 ANQGSEA. The chain's CDR3 is CSSYRFLTNYGYTF. The CDR3, as DNA: TGCAGCTCTTACAGGTTCCTCACTAACTATGGCTACACCTTC. Full variable domain (rest looked up from reference TRBV29-1 and TRBJ1-2): SAVISQKPSRDICQRGTSLTIQCQVDSQVTMMFWYRQQPGQSLTLIATANQGSEATYESGFVIDKFPISRPNLTFSTLTVSNMSPEDSSIYLCSSYRFLTNYGYTFGSGTRLTVV.

This chain links TRBV24-1 with TRBJ1-1; 9 bases are a match to TRBD1. Germline CDR1 KGHDR, CDR2 SFDVKD. With 5 bases clipped from V and 1 base from J, the junction kept 16 bases outside the gene matches. The CDR3 loop spans 19 amino acids. The CDR3 sequence is CATSVRDRESSVGNTEAFF. CDR3 DNA: TGTGCCACCAGTGTGAGGGACAGGGAATCCTCCGTGGGGAACACTGAAGCTTTCTTT.

This sequence joins TRBV30 and TRBJ1-2; 10 bases align to TRBD1. CDR3 length: 16 amino acids. Germline lookup yields CDR1 GTSNPN and CDR2 SVGIG (reference sequence). Trimming cost V 0 bases and J 8 bases; bases outside gene matches: 12. DNA of the CDR3: TGTGCCTGGAGTGTACTCTTCCGGGACAGGGGTGGCGGCTACACCTTC. As protein: CAWSVLFRDRGGGYTF. Complete variable domain (other parts from reference TRBV30 and TRBJ1-2): SQTIHQWPATLVQPVGSPLSLECTVEGTSNPNLYWYRQAAGRGLQLLFYSVGIGQISSEVPQNLSASRPQDRQFILSSKKLLLSDSGFYLCAWSVLFRDRGGGYTFGSGTRLTVV.

V is TRBV9 and J is TRBJ2-2; D gene ambiguous. Germline V lookup: CDR1 SGDLS, CDR2 YYNGEE. The CDR3 is made up of 15 amino acids. V lost 0 bases, J lost 0 bases, and 6 bases lay in between. The CDR3: CASSVGPSNTGELFF. The DNA for the CDR3 is TGTGCCAGCAGCGTAGGGCCGTCGAACACCGGGGAGCTGTTTTTT.

This clone has a handful of counts. The rearrangement links TRBV29-1 to TRBJ2-7; 13 bases match TRBD2. CDR3 size: 17 residues. The germline V gene encodes CDR1 SQVTM and CDR2 ANQGSEA. Trimming removed 2 bases from V and 5 bases from J; junction bases left unmatched: 12. CDR3 sequence reads: CSVERTSGSLWGHEQYF. In DNA form, the CDR3 reads TGCAGCGTTGAACGGACTAGCGGGAGTTTGTGGGGCCACGAGCAGTACTTC.

CDR3 in amino acids: CASRMDSPSTDTQYF. The CDR3 DNA follows: TGTGCCAGCAGGATGGACTCACCGAGCACAGATACGCAGTATTTT. This chain connects TRBV6-6 to TRBJ2-3, with D possibly TRBD2 on 5 matching bases. The CDR3 runs to 15 residues. CDR1 and CDR2 from the germline V gene are MNHNY and SVGAGI (reference sequence). V was shortened by 6 bases and J by 0 bases, with 13 bases between the two germline ends.

The V and J genes are TRBV27 and TRBJ2-7; no definite D call. Germline CDR1 reads MNHEY; CDR2 reads SMNVEV (reference sequence). V was cut by 6 bases and J by 1 base, with 10 bases left in between. This CDR3 region has 13 residues. The CDR3 is CASSRGFSYEQYF. The CDR3 DNA reads as TGTGCCAGCAGCCGAGGCTTTTCCTACGAGCAGTACTTC.

V is TRBV6-5 and J is TRBJ1-1; 7 bases agree with TRBD1. V shed 6 bases and J 2 bases; nucleotides not matched to a gene: 9. This CDR3 has 15 amino acids. Germline CDR1 reads MNHEY; CDR2 reads SVGAGI. CDR3 residues: CASSRFQGGNTEAFF. CDR3 DNA: TGTGCCAGCAGCAGATTTCAAGGGGGCAACACTGAAGCTTTCTTT.

The rearrangement uses TRBV2 and TRBJ1-2, with D hard to call. Trimming took 7 bases from V and 6 from J, leaving 12 bases between them. This CDR3 is built from 12 residues. The germline CDR1 and CDR2 sequences are SNHLY and FYNNEI. The CDR3 loop reads CASIIGGDGYTF. CDR3 DNA: TGTGCCAGCATCATAGGAGGCGATGGCTACACCTTC.

The CDR3 region has the DNA TGTGCCATCAGTGAGTCGCCTGGCAGGGGGGCCTTTGGCTACACCTTC. Protein sequence: CAISESPGRGAFGYTF. The chain carries TRBV10-3 and TRBJ1-2; TRBD1 aligns across 7 bases. After removal of 0 bases from V and 7 bases from J, the junction contained 11 bases not matched to a gene. Germline CDR1 is ENHRY and CDR2 is SYGVKD. The CDR3 contains 16 residues.

The rearrangement links TRBV11-2 to TRBJ2-3; perhaps TRBD2 as D (6 bases). Deletions cut 11 bases from V and 8 bases from J, with 11 bases between. Germline CDR1 SGHAT, CDR2 FQNNGV. CDR3 length: 10 amino acids. As DNA, the CDR3 is TGTGCCGGCGGGGCGGGTACGCAGTATTTT. The encoded protein is CAGGAGTQYF.

Here the CDR3 reads CASSETGRKFGYTF. CDR3 nucleotides: TGTGCCAGCAGCGAGACAGGGCGAAAGTTTGGCTACACCTTC. V gene TRBV11-2 combines with J gene TRBJ1-2; TRBD1 aligns across 7 bases. This CDR3 has 14 residues. The V and J ends lost 5 bases and 7 bases, in that order; junction bases with no gene match: 10. Germline CDR1 reads SGHAT; CDR2 reads FQNNGV. Full variable domain (remainder filled in from reference TRBV11-2 and TRBJ1-2): EAGVAQSPRYKIIEKRQSVAFWCNPISGHATLYWYQQILGQGPKLLIQFQNNGVVDDSQLPKDRFSAERLKGVDSTLKIQPAKLEDSAVYLCASSETGRKFGYTFGSGTRLTVV.

The chain is built from TRBV4-1 and TRBJ1-1; D remains unclear. Germline V lookup: CDR1 MGHRA, CDR2 YSYEKL. The CDR3 length is 13 residues. V was trimmed by 0 bases and J by 10 bases, leaving 12 bases between them. CDR3 DNA: TGCGCCAGCAGCCAAGATTGGGCACTGCGAGCTTTCTTT. Its translation is CASSQDWALRAFF.

This chain uses TRBV10-3 with TRBJ1-2; 10 positions agree with TRBD1. J gave up 3 bases and V 6 bases, and 1 base lay outside the gene matches. CDR3 length: 13 residues. Germline loops: CDR1 ENHRY, CDR2 SYGVKD. The CDR3 is CAISGQGDYGYTF. The CDR3 DNA follows: TGTGCCATCAGCGGACAGGGGGACTATGGCTACACCTTC.

This chain links TRBV20-1 with TRBJ2-5; D call uncertain. The CDR3 is 10 residues long. From germline, CDR1 is DFQATT and CDR2 SNEGSKA (reference sequence). V dropped 4 bases and J dropped 5 bases, with 5 bases sitting between them. In nucleotides, the CDR3 is TGCAGTGCTAACCGGGAGACCCAGTACTTC. Translating gives CSANRETQYF.

This chain uses TRBV29-1 with TRBJ1-2; D remains unclear. The CDR3 extends over 13 amino acids. The germline gives CDR1 SQVTM, CDR2 ANQGSEA. V was trimmed by 7 bases and J by 2 bases, leaving 14 bases between them. CDR3 region: CSAAPAENYGYTF. DNA of the CDR3: TGCAGCGCAGCCCCGGCGGAGAACTATGGCTACACCTTC.

This clone has just a few counts. The chain links TRBV11-2 to TRBJ2-7; 8 bases line up with TRBD2. Trimming removed 4 bases from V and 2 bases from J; junction bases left unmatched: 7. Germline CDR1 SGHAT, CDR2 FQNNGV. This CDR3 is built from 15 residues. CDR3 loop: CASSSTIAGTYEQYF. The CDR3 DNA sequence: TGTGCCAGCAGCTCAACAATAGCGGGGACCTACGAGCAGTACTTC.

CDR3 in amino acids: CASSLGPGQGVGYGYTF. CDR3 DNA sequence: TGTGCCAGCAGCTTAGGACCGGGACAGGGAGTTGGTTATGGCTACACCTTC. This rearrangement joins TRBV11-2 to TRBJ1-2; 9 bases line up with TRBD1. The CDR3 totals 17 residues. CDR1 is SGHAT and CDR2 is FQNNGV in the germline V gene. With 1 base clipped from V and 5 bases from J, the junction kept 11 bases outside the gene matches.

The rearrangement links TRBV24-1 to TRBJ2-6; 8 bases are a match to TRBD1. Germline V gene lookup returns CDR1 KGHDR and CDR2 SFDVKD. CDR3 length: 15 amino acids. J was trimmed by 2 bases and V by 9 bases; bases with no gene match: 5. DNA for the CDR3: TGTGCCACCGGACAGGGAGAGACTGGGGCCAACGTCCTGACTTTC. Its protein product is CATGQGETGANVLTF.

This sequence joins TRBV5-6 and TRBJ1-1; TRBD1 might be the D (5 bases). Trimming shortened V by 5 bases and J by 6 bases, and 17 bases separated the two germline ends. This CDR3 comprises 14 residues. The V gene's germline CDR1 is SGHDT and CDR2 YYEEEE. This CDR3 is CASREHPGKAEAFF. Here the CDR3 DNA reads TGTGCCAGCAGAGAGCACCCAGGGAAGGCTGAAGCTTTCTTT.

This chain uses TRBV29-1 with TRBJ2-1; the match to TRBD2 covers 12 bases. Germline V gives CDR1 SQVTM, CDR2 ANQGSEA. V lost 5 bases and J lost 8; bases outside the gene matches: 7. The CDR3 contains 14 residues. The CDR3 DNA reads as TGCAGCGTTACCACTAGCGGGAGGATTTATGAGCAGTTCTTC. Amino acids: CSVTTSGRIYEQFF.

This chain uses TRBV12-3 or TRBV12-4 with TRBJ1-2; TRBD1 matches at 8 bases. There are 13 residues in the CDR3. V shed 6 bases, J shed 5 bases, and the junction held 5 bases outside the gene matches. The CDR3 sequence is CASRQGGWYGYTF. CDR3 bases: TGTGCCAGCAGACAGGGGGGATGGTATGGCTACACCTTC.

The chain combines TRBV9 with TRBJ2-1, with 8 bases aligning to TRBD2. The CDR3 consists of 15 residues. Per the germline V gene, CDR1 is SGDLS and CDR2 is YYNGEE. V trimming: 4 bases; J trimming: 9 bases; junction bases outside the gene matches: 12. The DNA for the CDR3 is TGTGCCAGCAGCACCCAGGGTAGCGGGATACGTGAGCAGTTCTTC. Residues: CASSTQGSGIREQFF.

This chain connects TRBV19 to TRBJ1-1; D perhaps matches TRBD1 (5 bases). The V end lost 6 bases, the J end lost 5 bases, and 16 bases lay between the germline ends. CDR1 and CDR2 (germline): LNHDA, SQIVND (reference sequence). The CDR3 has 14 amino acids. For the CDR3, the DNA is TGTGCCAGTAGGTCGTCGGGGGGTGGGACTGAAGCTTTCTTT. As protein: CASRSSGGGTEAFF.